This passage covers 5 T cell receptor beta chains from one sample sequenced in a study of T-cell reconstitution after alpha-beta-depleted transplantation in children. Using unique molecular identifiers, the investigators prepared the TCRbeta library. Using its own MiXCR run on the PCR reads, TCRdb lists one record per CDR3 protein. The table shows hundreds of thousands of distinct CDR3 sequences, with around 16% occurring only once. The sequenced sample was PBMCs from the stem cell graft donor, obtained from the stem cell graft. All receptors come from a human donor who donated a stem cell graft to a child with acute myeloid leukemia.

For the CDR3, the DNA is TGCGCCAGCAGCTTCAGGGGAGACACCATCGGCTACACCTTC. Its protein product is CASSFRGDTIGYTF. V and J are TRBV5-1 and TRBJ1-2; perhaps TRBD1 as D (6 bases). The V gene lost 2 bases and the J gene lost 8 bases, with 16 bases spanning the gap. The CDR3 length is 14 residues. CDR1 SGHRS and CDR2 YFSETQ come from the germline V gene.

The chain couples TRBV11-3 to TRBJ1-1; D is unresolved. The CDR3 has 15 residues. Between the trimmed V and J ends, which lost 3 bases and 1 base, there was a span of 12 bases. The germline gives CDR1 SGHNT, CDR2 YENEEA. The CDR3, as DNA: TGTGCCAGCAGCTTCGACACTTACCCGAACACTGAAGCTTTCTTT. Its protein is CASSFDTYPNTEAFF.

Only a few counts were recorded for this clonotype. This chain uses TRBV6-1 with TRBJ1-1, with 8 bases lining up with TRBD1. The germline gives CDR1 MNHNS, CDR2 SASEGT. Trimming cost V 6 bases and J 4 bases; bases outside gene matches: 7. This CDR3 region has 14 residues. The CDR3 region is CASRDRVSSTEAFF. In DNA form, the CDR3 reads TGTGCCAGCAGGGACAGGGTCAGCAGCACTGAAGCTTTCTTT.

The chain uses TRBV5-1 and TRBJ2-7, with D possibly being TRBD1 or TRBD2 (5 bases each). The V end lost 4 bases, the J end lost 0 bases, and 11 bases lay between the germline ends. This CDR3 comprises 14 residues. CDR1 and CDR2 from the germline V gene are SGHRS and YFSETQ. For the CDR3, the DNA is TGCGCCAGCAGCCCCGTGGGACGCTCCTACGAGCAGTACGTC. Translating gives CASSPVGRSYEQYV.

As for this clonotype: A much larger clonotype is one base distant, so this may be a read error. The conserved final phenylalanine or tryptophan is absent from the CDR3, which likely points to a read error. The chain is built from TRBV29-1 and TRBJ2-3, with 9 positions matching TRBD1. V gave up 7 bases and J gave up 5 bases; unmatched junction bases: 19. CDR1 is SQVTM, CDR2 ANQGSEA, per germline. CDR3 length: 17 residues. The CDR3 is CSAGQGSMGVRLDTQYL. DNA for the CDR3: TGCAGCGCTGGACAGGGGAGTATGGGTGTCCGCCTAGATACGCAGTATTTA.